This T cell receptor (beta chain) was recovered during a study of control samples from healthy donors and cancer patients. Produced via immunoSEQ multiplex PCR; TCRdb's table is partial and in-frame only. The sample lists 150,000 to 200,000 clones; 85% to 95% were seen once. This CDR3 is built from 13 residues. Per the germline V gene, CDR1 is SGHTS and CDR2 is YDEGEE. The V and J ends lost 0 bases and 6 bases respectively, with 9 bases between them. The sequence was obtained from a woman aged 35 to 49 in good health. The sequencing sample was made of blood. The genes are TRBV5-8 and TRBJ2-5; D uncertain. CDR3 sequence (DNA): TGTGCCAGCAGCTTGGGGGAAGAACAGACCCAGTACTTC. The encoded protein is CASSLGEEQTQYF. Variable domain in full (rest from reference TRBV5-8 and TRBJ2-5): EAGVTQSPTHLIKTRGQQATLRCSPISGHTSVYWYQQALGLGLQFLLWYDEGEERNRGNFPPRFSGRQFPNYSSELNVNALELEDSALYLCASSLGEEQTQYFGPGTRLLVL.